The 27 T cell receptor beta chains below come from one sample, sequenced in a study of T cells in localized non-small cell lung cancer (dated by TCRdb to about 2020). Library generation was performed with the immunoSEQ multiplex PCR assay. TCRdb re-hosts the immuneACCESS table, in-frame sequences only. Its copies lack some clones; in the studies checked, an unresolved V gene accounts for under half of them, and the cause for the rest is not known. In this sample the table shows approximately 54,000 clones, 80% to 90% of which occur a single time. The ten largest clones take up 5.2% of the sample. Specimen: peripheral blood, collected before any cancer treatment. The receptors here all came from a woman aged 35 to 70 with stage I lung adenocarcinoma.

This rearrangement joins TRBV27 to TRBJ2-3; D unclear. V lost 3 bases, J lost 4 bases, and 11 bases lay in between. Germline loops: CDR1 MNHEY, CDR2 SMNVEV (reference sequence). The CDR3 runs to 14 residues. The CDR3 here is CASSFLGSPDTQYF. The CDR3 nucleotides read TGTGCCAGCAGTTTTTTAGGTTCCCCAGATACGCAGTATTTT.

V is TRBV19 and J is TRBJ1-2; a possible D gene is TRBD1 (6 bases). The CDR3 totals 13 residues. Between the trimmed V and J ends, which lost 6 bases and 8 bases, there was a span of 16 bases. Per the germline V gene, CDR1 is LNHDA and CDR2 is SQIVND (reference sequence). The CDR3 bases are TGTGCCAGTAGGCCTAGACAGGAGGGAGGCTACACCTTC. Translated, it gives CASRPRQEGGYTF. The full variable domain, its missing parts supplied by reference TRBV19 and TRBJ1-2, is DGGITQSPKYLFRKEGQNVTLSCEQNLNHDAMYWYRQDPGQGLRLIYYSQIVNDFQKGDIAEGYSVSREKKESFPLTVTSAQKNPTAFYLCASRPRQEGGYTFGSGTRLTVV.

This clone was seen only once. The CDR3 sequence is CASSLAGGGGNTIYF. The CDR3 nucleotides are TGTGCCAGCAGCTTGGCTGGGGGGGGTGGAAACACCATATATTTT. V is TRBV7-2 and J is TRBJ1-3, with D possibly TRBD1 on 5 matching bases. The CDR3 length is 15 residues. V gave up 3 bases and J gave up 3 bases, with 12 bases separating them. The germline V gene encodes CDR1 SGHTA and CDR2 FQGNSA.

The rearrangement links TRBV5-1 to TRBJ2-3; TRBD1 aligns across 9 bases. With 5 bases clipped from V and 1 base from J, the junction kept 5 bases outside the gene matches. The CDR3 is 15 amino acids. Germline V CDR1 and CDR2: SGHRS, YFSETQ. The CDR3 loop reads CASSHRDRGTDTQYF. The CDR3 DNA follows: TGCGCCAGCAGTCACCGGGACAGGGGCACAGATACGCAGTATTTT.

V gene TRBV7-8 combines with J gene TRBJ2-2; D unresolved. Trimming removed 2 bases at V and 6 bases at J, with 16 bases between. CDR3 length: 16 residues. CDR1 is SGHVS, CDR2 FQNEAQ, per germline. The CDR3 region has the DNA TGTGCCAGCAGCTTAACCCCTATAGGGTTGCCCGGGGAGCTGTTTTTT. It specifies CASSLTPIGLPGELFF.

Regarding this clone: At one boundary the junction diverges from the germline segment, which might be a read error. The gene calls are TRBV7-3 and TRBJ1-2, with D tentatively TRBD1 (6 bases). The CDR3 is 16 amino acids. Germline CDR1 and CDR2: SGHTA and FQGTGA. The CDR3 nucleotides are TGTGCCGGCAGCCGCGGGGACACTCGGGGAAACTATGGCTACACCTTC. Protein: CAGSRGDTRGNYGYTF.

The CDR3 here is CASSGGYGYTF. CDR3 bases: TGTGCCAGCTCAGGGGGCTATGGCTACACCTTC. V gene TRBV19 combines with J gene TRBJ1-2; 7 nucleotides match TRBD1. Germline assignment: CDR1 LNHDA and CDR2 SQIVND (reference sequence). After removal of 9 bases from V and 4 bases from J, the junction contained 2 bases not matched to a gene. The CDR3 spans 11 residues.

The CDR3, as DNA: TGTGCCAGCAGTTTAATACCGGGACAGGGGGCTGGAAACACCATATATTTT. Protein sequence: CASSLIPGQGAGNTIYF. The chain recombines TRBV27 with TRBJ1-3, with 11 nucleotides matching TRBD1. This CDR3 has 17 amino acids. Germline trimming cut 2 bases from V and 2 bases from J; bases unmatched to any gene: 5. Per the germline V gene, CDR1 is MNHEY and CDR2 is SMNVEV (reference sequence).

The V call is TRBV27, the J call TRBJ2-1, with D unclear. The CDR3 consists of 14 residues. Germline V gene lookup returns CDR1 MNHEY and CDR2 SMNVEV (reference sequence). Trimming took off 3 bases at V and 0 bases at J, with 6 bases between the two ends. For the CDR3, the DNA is TGTGCCAGCAGTTTGAGCCGCTCCTACAATGAGCAGTTCTTC. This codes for CASSLSRSYNEQFF.

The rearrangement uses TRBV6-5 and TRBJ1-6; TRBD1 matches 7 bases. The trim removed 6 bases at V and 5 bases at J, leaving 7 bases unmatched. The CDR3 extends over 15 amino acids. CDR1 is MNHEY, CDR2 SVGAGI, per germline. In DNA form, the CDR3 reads TGTGCCAGCAGCCAGGGGACAGCAGATAATTCACCCCTCCACTTT. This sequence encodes CASSQGTADNSPLHF.

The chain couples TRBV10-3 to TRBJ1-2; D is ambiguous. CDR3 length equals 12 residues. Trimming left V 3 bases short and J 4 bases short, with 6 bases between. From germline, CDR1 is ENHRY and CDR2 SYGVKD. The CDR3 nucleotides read TGTGCCATCAGTGAAGTTGGCTATGGCTACACCTTC. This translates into CAISEVGYGYTF.

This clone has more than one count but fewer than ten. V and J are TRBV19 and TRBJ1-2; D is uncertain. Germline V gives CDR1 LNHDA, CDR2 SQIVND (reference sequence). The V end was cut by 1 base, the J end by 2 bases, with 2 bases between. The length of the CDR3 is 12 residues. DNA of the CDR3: TGTGCCAGTAGTATAGCCAACTATGGCTACACCTTC. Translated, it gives CASSIANYGYTF.

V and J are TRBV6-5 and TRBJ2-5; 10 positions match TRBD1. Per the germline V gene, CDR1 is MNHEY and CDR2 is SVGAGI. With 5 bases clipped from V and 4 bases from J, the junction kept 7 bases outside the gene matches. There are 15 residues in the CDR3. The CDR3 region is CASSARQGASETQYF. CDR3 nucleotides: TGTGCCAGCAGTGCCAGACAGGGGGCGTCAGAGACCCAGTACTTC.

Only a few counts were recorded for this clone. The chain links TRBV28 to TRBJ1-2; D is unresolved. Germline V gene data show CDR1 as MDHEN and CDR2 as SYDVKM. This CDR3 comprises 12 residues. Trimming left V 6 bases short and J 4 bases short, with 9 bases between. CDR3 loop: CASSAIGYGYTF. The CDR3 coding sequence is TGTGCCAGCAGCGCAATCGGCTATGGCTACACCTTC.

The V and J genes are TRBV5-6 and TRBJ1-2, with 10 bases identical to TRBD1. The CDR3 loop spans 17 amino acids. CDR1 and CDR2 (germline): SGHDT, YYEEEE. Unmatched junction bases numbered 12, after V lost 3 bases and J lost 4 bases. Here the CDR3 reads CASSSFQDRGRSYGYTF. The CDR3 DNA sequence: TGTGCCAGCAGCTCATTCCAAGACAGGGGGCGTAGCTATGGCTACACCTTC.

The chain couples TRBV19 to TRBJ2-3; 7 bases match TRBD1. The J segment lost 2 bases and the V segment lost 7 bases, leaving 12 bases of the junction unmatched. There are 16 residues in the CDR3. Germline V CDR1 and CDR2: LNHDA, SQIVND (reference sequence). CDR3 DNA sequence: TGTGCCAGTACCACAGGGGTACGGGGTTCCACAGATACGCAGTATTTT. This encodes CASTTGVRGSTDTQYF.

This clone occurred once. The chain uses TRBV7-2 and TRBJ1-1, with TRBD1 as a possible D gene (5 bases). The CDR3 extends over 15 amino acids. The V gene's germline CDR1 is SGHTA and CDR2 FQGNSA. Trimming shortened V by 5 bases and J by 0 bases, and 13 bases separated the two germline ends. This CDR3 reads CASSGRQKMNTEAFF. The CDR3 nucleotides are TGTGCCAGCAGCGGCCGACAGAAGATGAACACTGAAGCTTTCTTT.

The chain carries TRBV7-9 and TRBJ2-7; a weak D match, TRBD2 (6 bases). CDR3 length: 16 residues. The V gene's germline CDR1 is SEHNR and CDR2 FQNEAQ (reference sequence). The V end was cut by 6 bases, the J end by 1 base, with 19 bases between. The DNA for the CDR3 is TGTGCCAGCAGTCCCGAGCACGGGGGAACGTCCTACGAGCAGTACTTC. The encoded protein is CASSPEHGGTSYEQYF.

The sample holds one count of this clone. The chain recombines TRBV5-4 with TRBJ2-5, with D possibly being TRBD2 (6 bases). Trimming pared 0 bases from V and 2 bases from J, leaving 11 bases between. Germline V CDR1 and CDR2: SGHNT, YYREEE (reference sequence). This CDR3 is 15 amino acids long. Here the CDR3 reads CASSLDGGIQETQYF. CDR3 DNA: TGTGCCAGCAGCTTGGATGGGGGGATTCAAGAGACCCAGTACTTC.

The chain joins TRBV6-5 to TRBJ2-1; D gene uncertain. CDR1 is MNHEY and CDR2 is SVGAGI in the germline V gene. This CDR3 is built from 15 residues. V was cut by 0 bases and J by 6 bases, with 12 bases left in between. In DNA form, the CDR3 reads TGTGCCAGCAGTTACTCAACCCGACCCGGCAATGAGCAGTTCTTC. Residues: CASSYSTRPGNEQFF.

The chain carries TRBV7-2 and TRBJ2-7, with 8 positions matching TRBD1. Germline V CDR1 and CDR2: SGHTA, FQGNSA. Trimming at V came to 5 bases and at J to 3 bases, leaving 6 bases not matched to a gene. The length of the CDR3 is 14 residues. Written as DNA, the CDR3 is TGTGCCAGCAGCGGCCAGGACAGGGACTACGAGCAGTACTTC. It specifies CASSGQDRDYEQYF.

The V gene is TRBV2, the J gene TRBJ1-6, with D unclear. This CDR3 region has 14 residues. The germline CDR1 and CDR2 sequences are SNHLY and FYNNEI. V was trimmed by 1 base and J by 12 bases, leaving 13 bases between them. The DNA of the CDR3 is TGTGCCAGCAGTGAAGGGGGAAGACGGCAACCCCTCCACTTT. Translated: CASSEGGRRQPLHF.

The CDR3 reads CASSHRTGRNEKLFF. As DNA, the CDR3 is TGTGCCAGCAGCCATCGGACAGGCCGTAATGAAAAACTGTTTTTT. The chain has TRBV11-2 and TRBJ1-4; the match to TRBD1 covers 7 bases. Germline V gene lookup returns CDR1 SGHAT and CDR2 FQNNGV. There are 15 residues in the CDR3. With 5 bases clipped from V and 4 bases from J, the junction kept 7 bases outside the gene matches.

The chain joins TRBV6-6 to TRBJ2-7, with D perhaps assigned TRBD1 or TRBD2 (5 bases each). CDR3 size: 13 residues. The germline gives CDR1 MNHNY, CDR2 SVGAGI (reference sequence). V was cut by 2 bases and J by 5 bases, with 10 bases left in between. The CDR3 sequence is CASSYQGENEQYF. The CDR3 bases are TGTGCCAGCAGTTACCAGGGAGAGAACGAGCAGTACTTC.

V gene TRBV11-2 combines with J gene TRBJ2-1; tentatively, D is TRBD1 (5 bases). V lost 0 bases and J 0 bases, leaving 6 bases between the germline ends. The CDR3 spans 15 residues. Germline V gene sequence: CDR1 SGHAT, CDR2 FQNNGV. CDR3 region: CASSLEQGSYNEQFF. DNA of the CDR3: TGTGCCAGCAGCTTAGAGCAGGGCTCCTACAATGAGCAGTTCTTC.

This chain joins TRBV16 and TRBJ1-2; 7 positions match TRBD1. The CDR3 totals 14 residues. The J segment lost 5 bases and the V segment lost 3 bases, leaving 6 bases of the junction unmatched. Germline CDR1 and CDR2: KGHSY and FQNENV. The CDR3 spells CASSHQDRLYGYTF. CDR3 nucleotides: TGTGCCAGCAGCCACCAGGACAGGTTATATGGCTACACCTTC.

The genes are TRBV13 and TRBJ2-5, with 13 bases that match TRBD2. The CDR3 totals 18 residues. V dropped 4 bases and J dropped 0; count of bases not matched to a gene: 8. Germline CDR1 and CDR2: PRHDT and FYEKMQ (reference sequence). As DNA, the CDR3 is TGTGCCAGCAGCTCTGGGACTAGCGGGGCTTCGTACCAAGAGACCCAGTACTTC. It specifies CASSSGTSGASYQETQYF.